This TCR beta chain was captured in a study of blood T cell repertoires in COVID-19. Across the whole study: PBMCs, B-cell-depleted T cells, or T cells were the source of the cDNA or gDNA that made up the material.

Generated by immunoSEQ multiplex PCR, the TCRdb table keeps only in-frame clones and is missing some. The data hold some 250,000 clones, with around 80% observed a single time. CDR3 length: 15 amino acids. CDR1 LGHDT and CDR2 YNNKEL come from the germline V gene (reference sequence). V shed 0 bases and J shed 4 bases, with 10 bases lying between them. This chain connects TRBV3-1 (or the pseudogene TRBV3-2) to TRBJ2-1; D perhaps matches TRBD1 (5 bases). The TCR originated in a man at least 80 years old with acute or convalescent COVID-19. Sequenced: peripheral blood. The DNA of the CDR3 is TGTGCCAGCAGCCAAGATTGGGGCCGATACAATGAGCAGTTCTTC. Translating it yields CASSQDWGRYNEQFF.